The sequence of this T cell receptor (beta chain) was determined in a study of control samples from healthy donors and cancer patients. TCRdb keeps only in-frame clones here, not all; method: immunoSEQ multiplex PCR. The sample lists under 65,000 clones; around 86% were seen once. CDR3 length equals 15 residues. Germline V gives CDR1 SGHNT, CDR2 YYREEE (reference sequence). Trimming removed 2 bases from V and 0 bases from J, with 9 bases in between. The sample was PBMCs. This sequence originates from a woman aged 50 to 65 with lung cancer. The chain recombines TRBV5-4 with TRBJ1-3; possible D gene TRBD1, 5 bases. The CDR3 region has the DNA TGTGCCAGCAGCTTACGGGGCCCCTCTGGAAACACCATATATTTT. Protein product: CASSLRGPSGNTIYF.